This TCR beta chain was recovered during a study of T cells in Graves' hyperthyroidism and ophthalmopathy. Points from the study as a whole: Most clonotypes that expanded in the thyroid above 0.001 also showed up in blood.

Regions amplified from RNA transcripts were the TCR beta CDR3 regions. TCR CDR3 underwent first-round RT-PCR with the HTBI primer set. TCRdb analysed the multiplex PCR reads with MiXCR anew, one entry per CDR3 protein. The data hold some 510,000 distinct CDR3 sequences, with about 43% observed a single time. The study enrolled patients aged 18 to 65 with newly diagnosed hyperthyroidism of under 2 months' duration. Patients with uncontrolled infections, other autoimmune diseases, pregnancy or lactation were excluded. Thyroid ultrasound and orbital computed tomography, with clinical symptoms and serum thyroxine and TRAb, informed diagnoses. The germline V gene encodes CDR1 MGHDK and CDR2 SYGVNS. This CDR3 has 13 amino acids. V lost 7 bases, J lost 4 bases, and 8 bases lay in between. Concerning this clonotype: What it recognizes is unknown.

Source material: peripheral blood or thyroid tissue (not recorded which). This TCR derives from a woman aged 18-29 years with Graves' hyperthyroidism. This rearrangement joins TRBV25-1 to TRBJ1-6, with D hard to call. In nucleotides, the CDR3 is TGTGCCAGCAATGGGGTTTATAATTCACCCCTCCACTTT. It specifies CASNGVYNSPLHF.